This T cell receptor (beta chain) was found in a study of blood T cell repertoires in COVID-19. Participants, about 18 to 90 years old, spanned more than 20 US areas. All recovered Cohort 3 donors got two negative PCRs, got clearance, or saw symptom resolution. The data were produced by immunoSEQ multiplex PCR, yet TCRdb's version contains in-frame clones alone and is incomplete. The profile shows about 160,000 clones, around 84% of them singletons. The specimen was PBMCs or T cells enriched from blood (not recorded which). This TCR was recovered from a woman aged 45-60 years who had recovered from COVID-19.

The CDR3 is CASSVGESDTIYF. CDR3 DNA sequence: TGTGCCAGCAGCGTAGGCGAATCCGACACCATATATTTT. The chain employs TRBV9 and TRBJ1-3; no reliable D call. Germline assignment: CDR1 SGDLS and CDR2 YYNGEE. This CDR3 has 13 amino acids. Trimming took 0 bases from V and 8 from J, leaving 9 bases between them.